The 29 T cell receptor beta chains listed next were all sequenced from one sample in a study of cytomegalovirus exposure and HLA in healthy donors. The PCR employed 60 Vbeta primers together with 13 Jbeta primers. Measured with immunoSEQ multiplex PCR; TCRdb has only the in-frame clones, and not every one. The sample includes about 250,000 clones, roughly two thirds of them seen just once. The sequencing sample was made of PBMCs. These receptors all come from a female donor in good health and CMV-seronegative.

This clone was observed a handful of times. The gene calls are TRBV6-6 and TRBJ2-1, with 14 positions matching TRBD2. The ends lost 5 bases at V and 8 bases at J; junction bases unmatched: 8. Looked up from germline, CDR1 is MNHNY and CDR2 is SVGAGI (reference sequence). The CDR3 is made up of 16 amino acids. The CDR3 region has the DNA TGTGCCAGCAGTGCCCCGGGACTAGCGGGAGTCTATGAGCAGTTCTTC. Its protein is CASSAPGLAGVYEQFF.

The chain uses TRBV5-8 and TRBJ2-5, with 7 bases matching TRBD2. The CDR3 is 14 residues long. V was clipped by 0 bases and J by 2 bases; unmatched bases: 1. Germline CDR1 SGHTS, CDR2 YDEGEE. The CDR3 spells CASSLGTRQETQYF. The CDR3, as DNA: TGTGCCAGCAGCTTGGGGACTAGACAAGAGACCCAGTACTTC.

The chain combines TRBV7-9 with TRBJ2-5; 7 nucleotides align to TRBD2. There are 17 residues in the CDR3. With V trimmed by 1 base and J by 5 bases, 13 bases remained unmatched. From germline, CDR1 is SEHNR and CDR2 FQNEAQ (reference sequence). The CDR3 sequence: CASSLVSTSALLETQYF. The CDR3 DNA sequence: TGTGCCAGCAGCTTAGTTTCTACTAGCGCGTTGTTGGAGACCCAGTACTTC. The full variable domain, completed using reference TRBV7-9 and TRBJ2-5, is DTGVSQNPRHKITKRGQNVTFRCDPISEHNRLYWYRQTLGQGPEFLTYFQNEAQLEKSRLLSDRFSAERPKGSFSTLEIQRTEQGDSAMYLCASSLVSTSALLETQYFGPGTRLLVL.

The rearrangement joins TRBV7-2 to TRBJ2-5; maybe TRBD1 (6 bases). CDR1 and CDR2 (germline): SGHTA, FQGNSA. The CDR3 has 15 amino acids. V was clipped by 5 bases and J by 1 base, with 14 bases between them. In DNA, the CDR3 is TGTGCCAGCAGCCCCCGCAGGGGACGCCAAGAGACCCAGTACTTC. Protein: CASSPRRGRQETQYF.

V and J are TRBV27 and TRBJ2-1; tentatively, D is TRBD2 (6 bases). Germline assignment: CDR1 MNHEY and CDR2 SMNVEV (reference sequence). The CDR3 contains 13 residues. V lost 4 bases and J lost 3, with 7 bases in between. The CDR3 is CASSSSDYNEQFF. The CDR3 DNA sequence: TGTGCCAGCAGTTCTAGCGACTACAATGAGCAGTTCTTC.

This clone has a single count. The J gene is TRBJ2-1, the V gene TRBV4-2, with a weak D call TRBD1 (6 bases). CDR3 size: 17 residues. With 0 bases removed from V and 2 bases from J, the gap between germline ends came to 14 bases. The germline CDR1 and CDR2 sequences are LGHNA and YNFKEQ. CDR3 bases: TGTGCCAGCAGCCAAGATCTCGAGAGGGGGACCTACAATGAGCAGTTCTTC. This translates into CASSQDLERGTYNEQFF.

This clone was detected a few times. CDR3 nucleotides: TGTGCCAGCAGACGACAGAGCTCCTACAATGAGCAGTTCTTC. Translating gives CASRRQSSYNEQFF. The chain couples TRBV6-5 to TRBJ2-1; D may be TRBD1 (5 bases). The V gene's germline CDR1 is MNHEY and CDR2 SVGAGI. Trimming shortened V by 6 bases and J by 0 bases, and 9 bases separated the two germline ends. This CDR3 comprises 14 residues.

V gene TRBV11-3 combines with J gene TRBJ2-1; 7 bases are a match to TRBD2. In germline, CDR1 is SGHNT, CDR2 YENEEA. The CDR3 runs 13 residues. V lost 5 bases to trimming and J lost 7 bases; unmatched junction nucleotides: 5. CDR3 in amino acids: CASSDRLANEQFF. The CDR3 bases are TGTGCCAGCAGCGATCGACTAGCTAATGAGCAGTTCTTC.

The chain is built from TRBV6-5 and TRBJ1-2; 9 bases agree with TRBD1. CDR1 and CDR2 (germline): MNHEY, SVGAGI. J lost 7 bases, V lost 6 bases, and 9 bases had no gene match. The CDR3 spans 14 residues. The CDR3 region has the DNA TGTGCCAGCAGCCTGGGACAGGGTGTCGGTGGCTACACCTTC. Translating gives CASSLGQGVGGYTF.

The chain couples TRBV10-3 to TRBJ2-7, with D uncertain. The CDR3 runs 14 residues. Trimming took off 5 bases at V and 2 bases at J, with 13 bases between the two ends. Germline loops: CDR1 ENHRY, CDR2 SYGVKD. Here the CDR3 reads CAISPPSDTYEQYF. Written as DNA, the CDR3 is TGTGCCATCAGTCCGCCTTCAGACACCTACGAGCAGTACTTC.

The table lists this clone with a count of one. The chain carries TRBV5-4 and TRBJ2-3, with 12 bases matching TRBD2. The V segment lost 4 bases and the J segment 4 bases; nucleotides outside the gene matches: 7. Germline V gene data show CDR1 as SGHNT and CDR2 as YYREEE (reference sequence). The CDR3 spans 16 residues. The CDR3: CASSRSSGRAPDTQYF. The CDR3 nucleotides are TGTGCCAGCAGCCGTTCTAGCGGGAGGGCCCCAGATACGCAGTATTTT.

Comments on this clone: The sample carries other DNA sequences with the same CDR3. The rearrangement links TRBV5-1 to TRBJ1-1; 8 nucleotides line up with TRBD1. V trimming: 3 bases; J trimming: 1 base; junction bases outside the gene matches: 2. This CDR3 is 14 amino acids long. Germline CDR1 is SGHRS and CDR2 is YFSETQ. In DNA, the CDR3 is TGCGCCAGCAGCTCACAGGGGGGGAACACTGAAGCTTTCTTT. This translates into CASSSQGGNTEAFF.

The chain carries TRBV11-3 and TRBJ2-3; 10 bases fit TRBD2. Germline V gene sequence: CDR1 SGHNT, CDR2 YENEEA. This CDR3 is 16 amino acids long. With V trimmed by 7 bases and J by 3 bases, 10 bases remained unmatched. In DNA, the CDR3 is TGTGCCAGCACCACGGGGGCTAGCGGGAGTACAGATACGCAGTATTTT. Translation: CASTTGASGSTDTQYF. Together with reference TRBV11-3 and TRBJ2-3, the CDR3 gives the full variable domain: EAGVVQSPRYKIIEKKQPVAFWCNPISGHNTLYWYLQNLGQGPELLIRYENEEAVDDSQLPKDRFSAERLKGVDSTLKIQPAELGDSAVYLCASTTGASGSTDTQYFGPGTRLTVL.

CDR3 in DNA: TGTGCCACAAGGTGGAGCGGGAGCCCCTACAATGAGCAGTTCTTC. Its translation is CATRWSGSPYNEQFF. The chain uses TRBV15 and TRBJ2-1, with 8 bases aligning to TRBD2. Per the germline V gene, CDR1 is LNHNV and CDR2 is YYDKDF (reference sequence). J lost 2 bases, V lost 9 bases, and 9 bases had no gene match. This CDR3 is built from 15 residues. Drawing the rest from reference TRBV15 and TRBJ2-1, the complete variable domain is DAMVIQNPRYQVTQFGKPVTLSCSQTLNHNVMYWYQQKSSQAPKLLFHYYDKDFNNEADTPDNFQSRRPNTSFCFLDIRSPGLGDTAMYLCATRWSGSPYNEQFFGPGTRLTVL.

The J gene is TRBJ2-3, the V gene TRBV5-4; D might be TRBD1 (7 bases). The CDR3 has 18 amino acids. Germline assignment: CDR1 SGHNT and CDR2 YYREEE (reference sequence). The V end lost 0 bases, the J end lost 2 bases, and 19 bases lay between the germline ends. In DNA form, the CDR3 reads TGTGCCAGCAGCTTGGCCTATATGGGCGGGACAGTCACAGATACGCAGTATTTT. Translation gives CASSLAYMGGTVTDTQYF.

The CDR3 DNA is TGCGCCAGCAGCCAAGAGATTACAGGATTGAAGACCCAGTACTTC. As protein: CASSQEITGLKTQYF. J is TRBJ2-5 and V is TRBV4-1; possibly TRBD1 for D (5 bases). CDR1 and CDR2 from the germline V gene are MGHRA and YSYEKL. V was clipped by 0 bases and J by 6 bases, with 14 bases between them. The length of the CDR3 is 15 residues.

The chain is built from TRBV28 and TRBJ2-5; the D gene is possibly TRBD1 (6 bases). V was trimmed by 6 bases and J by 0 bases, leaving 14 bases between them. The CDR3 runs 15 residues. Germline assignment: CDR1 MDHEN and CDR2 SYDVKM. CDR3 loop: CASSPWDTHQETQYF. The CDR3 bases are TGTGCCAGCAGCCCCTGGGACACGCACCAAGAGACCCAGTACTTC.

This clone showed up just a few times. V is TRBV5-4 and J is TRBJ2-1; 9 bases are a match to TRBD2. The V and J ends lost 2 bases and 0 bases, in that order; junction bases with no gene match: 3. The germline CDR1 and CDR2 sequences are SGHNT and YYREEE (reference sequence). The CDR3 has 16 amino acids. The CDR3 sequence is CASSFGLASSYNEQFF. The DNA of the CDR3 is TGTGCCAGCAGCTTCGGACTAGCGAGCTCCTACAATGAGCAGTTCTTC.

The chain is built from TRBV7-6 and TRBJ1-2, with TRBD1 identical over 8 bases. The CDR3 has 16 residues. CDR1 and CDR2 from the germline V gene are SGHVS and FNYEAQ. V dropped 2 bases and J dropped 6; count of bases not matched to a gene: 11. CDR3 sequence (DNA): TGTGCCAGCAGCTTAAAAGGAAATGGACAGGGTGATGGCTACACCTTC. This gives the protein CASSLKGNGQGDGYTF.

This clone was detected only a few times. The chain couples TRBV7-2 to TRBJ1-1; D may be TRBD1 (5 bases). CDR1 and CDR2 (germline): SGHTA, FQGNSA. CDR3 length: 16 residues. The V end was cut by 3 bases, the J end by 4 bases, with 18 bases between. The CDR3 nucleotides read TGTGCCAGCAGCTTCTTGGGTTTCGGGGGGATCACTGAAGCTTTCTTT. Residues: CASSFLGFGGITEAFF.

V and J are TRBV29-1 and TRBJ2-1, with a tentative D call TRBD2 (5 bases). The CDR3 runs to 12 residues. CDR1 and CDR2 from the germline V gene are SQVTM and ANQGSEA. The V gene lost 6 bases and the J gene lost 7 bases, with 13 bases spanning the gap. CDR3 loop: CSVRPRLNEQFF. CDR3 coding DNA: TGCAGCGTACGCCCCCGACTAAATGAGCAGTTCTTC.

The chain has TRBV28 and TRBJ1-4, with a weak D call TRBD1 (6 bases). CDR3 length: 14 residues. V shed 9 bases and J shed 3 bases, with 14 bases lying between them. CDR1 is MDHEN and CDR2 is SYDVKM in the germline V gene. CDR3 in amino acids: CASYPGQSNEKLFF. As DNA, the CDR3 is TGTGCCAGTTACCCCGGACAGTCTAATGAAAAACTGTTTTTT.

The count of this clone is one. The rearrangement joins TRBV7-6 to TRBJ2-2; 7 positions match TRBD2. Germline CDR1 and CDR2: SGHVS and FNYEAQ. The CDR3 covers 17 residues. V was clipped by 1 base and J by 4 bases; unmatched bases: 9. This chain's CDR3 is CASSLDGLVGATGELFF. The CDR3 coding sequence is TGTGCCAGCAGCTTAGACGGACTAGTCGGGGCCACCGGGGAGCTGTTTTTT.

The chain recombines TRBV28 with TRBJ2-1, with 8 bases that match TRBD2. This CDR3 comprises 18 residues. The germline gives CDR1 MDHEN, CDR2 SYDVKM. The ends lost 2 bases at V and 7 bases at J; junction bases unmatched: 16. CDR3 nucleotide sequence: TGTGCCAGCAGTTTAAAGGAGGGGGGGACTAGGCCTCCTAATGAGCAGTTCTTC. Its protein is CASSLKEGGTRPPNEQFF.

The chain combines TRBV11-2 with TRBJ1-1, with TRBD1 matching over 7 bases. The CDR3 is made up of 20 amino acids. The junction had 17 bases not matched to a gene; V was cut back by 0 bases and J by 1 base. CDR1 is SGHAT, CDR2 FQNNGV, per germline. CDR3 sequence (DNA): TGTGCCAGCAGCTTAGATCCCATAGGGGCCTCCAGGGGGAGGAACACTGAAGCTTTCTTT. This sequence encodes CASSLDPIGASRGRNTEAFF.

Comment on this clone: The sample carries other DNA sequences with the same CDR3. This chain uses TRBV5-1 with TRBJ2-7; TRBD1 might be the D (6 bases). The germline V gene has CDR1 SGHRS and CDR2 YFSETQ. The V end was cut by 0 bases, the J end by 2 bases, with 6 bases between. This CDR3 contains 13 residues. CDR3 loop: CASSLEGAYEQYF. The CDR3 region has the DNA TGCGCCAGCAGCTTGGAGGGGGCCTACGAGCAGTACTTC.

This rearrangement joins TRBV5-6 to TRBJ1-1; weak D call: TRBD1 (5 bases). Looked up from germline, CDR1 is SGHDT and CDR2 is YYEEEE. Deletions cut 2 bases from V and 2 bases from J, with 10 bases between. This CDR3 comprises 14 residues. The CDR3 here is CASSFQGLNTEAFF. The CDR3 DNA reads TGTGCCAGCAGCTTCCAGGGATTAAACACTGAAGCTTTCTTT. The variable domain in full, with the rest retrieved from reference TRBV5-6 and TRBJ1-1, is DAGVTQSPTHLIKTRGQQVTLRCSPKSGHDTVSWYQQALGQGPQFIFQYYEEEERQRGNFPDRFSGHQFPNYSSELNVNALLLGDSALYLCASSFQGLNTEAFFGQGTRLTVV.

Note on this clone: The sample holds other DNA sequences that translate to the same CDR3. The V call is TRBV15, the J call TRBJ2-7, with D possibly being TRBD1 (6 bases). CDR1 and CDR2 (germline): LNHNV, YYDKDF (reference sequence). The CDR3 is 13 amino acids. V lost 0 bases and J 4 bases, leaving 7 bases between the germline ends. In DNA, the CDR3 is TGTGCCACCAGCAGAGATAGGGGGTACGAGCAGTACTTC. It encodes CATSRDRGYEQYF. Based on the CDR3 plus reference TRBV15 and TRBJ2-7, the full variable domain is DAMVIQNPRYQVTQFGKPVTLSCSQTLNHNVMYWYQQKSSQAPKLLFHYYDKDFNNEADTPDNFQSRRPNTSFCFLDIRSPGLGDTAMYLCATSRDRGYEQYFGPGTRLTVT.

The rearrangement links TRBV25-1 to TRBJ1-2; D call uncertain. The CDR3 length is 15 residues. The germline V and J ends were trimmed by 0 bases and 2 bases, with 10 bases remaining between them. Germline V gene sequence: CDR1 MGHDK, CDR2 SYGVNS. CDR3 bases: TGTGCCAGCAGTGAATATGCACCGGGAAACTATGGCTACACCTTC. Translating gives CASSEYAPGNYGYTF.